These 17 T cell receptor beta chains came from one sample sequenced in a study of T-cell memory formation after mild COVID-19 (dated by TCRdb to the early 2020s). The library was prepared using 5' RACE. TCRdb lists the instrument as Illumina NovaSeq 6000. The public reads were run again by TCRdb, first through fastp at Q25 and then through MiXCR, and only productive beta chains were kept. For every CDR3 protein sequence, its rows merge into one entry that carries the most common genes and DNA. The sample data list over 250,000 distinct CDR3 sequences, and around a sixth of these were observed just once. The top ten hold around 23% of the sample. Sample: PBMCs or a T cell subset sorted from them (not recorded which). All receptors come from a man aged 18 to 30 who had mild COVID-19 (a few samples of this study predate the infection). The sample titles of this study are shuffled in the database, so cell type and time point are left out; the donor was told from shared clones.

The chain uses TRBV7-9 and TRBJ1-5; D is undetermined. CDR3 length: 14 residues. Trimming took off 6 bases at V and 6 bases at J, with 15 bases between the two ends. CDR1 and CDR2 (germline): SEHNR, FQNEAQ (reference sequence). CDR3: CASSSISSGQPQHF. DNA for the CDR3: TGTGCCAGCAGTTCGATATCGTCCGGTCAGCCCCAGCATTTT.

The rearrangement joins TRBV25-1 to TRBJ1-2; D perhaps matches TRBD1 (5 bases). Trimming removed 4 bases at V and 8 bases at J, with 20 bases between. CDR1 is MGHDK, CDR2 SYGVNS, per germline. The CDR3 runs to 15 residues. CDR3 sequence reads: CASSGSPLQGRGYTF. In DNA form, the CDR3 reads TGTGCCAGCAGTGGCTCTCCCCTCCAGGGCCGGGGCTACACCTTC.

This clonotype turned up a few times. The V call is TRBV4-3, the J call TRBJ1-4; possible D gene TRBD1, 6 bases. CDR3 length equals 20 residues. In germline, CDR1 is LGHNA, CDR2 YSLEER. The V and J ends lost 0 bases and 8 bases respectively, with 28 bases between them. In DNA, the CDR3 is TGCGCCAGCAGCCAAGACGGTGAGACTCAACTGTTGGCCCAGGGGGAAAAACTGTTTTTT. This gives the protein CASSQDGETQLLAQGEKLFF.

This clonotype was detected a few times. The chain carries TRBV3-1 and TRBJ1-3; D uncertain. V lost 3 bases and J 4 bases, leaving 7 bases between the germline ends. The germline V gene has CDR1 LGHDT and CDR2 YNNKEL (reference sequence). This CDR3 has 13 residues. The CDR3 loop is CASSHMVGNTIYF. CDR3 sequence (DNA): TGTGCCAGCAGCCATATGGTCGGAAACACCATATATTTT.

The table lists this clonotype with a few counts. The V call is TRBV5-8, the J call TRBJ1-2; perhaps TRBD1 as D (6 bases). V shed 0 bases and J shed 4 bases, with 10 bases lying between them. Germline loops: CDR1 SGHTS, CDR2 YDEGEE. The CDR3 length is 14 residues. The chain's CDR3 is CASSLGQEGYGYTF. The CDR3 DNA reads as TGTGCCAGCAGCTTGGGACAGGAGGGCTATGGCTACACCTTC.

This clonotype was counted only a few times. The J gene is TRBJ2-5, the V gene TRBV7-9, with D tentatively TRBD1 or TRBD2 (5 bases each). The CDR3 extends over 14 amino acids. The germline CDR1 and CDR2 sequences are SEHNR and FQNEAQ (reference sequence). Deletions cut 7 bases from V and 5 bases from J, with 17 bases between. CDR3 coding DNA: TGTGCCAGCACTCAGGATTGGGGGTTGGAGACCCAGTACTTC. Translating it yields CASTQDWGLETQYF.

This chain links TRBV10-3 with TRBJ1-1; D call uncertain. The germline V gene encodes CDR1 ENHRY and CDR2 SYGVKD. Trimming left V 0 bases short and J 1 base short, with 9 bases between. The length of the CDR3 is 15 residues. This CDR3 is CAISESRSTNTEAFF. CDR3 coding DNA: TGTGCCATCAGTGAGTCCCGTTCTACGAACACTGAAGCTTTCTTT.

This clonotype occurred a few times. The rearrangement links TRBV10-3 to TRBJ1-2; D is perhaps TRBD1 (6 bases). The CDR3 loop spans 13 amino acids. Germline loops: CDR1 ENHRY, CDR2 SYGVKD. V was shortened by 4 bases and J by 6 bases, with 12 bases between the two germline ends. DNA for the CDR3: TGTGCCATCAGTGCAGGGGAAGAAGATGGCTACACCTTC. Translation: CAISAGEEDGYTF.

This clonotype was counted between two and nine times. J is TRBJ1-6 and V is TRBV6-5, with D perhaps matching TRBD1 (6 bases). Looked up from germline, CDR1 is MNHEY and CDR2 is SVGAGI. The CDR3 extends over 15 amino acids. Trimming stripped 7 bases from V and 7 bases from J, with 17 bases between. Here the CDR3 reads CASKVQGGRNSPLHF. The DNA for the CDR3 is TGTGCCAGCAAAGTACAGGGAGGTCGGAATTCACCCCTCCACTTT.

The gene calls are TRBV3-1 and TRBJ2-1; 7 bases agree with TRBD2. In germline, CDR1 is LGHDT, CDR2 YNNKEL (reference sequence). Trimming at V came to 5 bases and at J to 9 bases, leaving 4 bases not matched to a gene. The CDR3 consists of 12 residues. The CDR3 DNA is TGTGCCAGCAGCTTCACGGGGGGTGAGCAGTTCTTC. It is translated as CASSFTGGEQFF.

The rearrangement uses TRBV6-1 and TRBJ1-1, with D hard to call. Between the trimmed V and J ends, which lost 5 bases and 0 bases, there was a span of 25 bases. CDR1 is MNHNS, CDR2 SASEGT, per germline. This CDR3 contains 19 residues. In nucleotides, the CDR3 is TGTGCCAGCAGTCGGTACCCCATCGGCCCCGAGGTAATGAACACTGAAGCTTTCTTT. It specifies CASSRYPIGPEVMNTEAFF.

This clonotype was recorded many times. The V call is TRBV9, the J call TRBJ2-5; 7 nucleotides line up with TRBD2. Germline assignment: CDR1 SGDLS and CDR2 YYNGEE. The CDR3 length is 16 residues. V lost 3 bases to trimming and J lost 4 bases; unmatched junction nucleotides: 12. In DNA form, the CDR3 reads TGTGCCAGCAGCGGAGGGCCCGGGGGGTGGGGAGAGACCCAGTACTTC. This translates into CASSGGPGGWGETQYF.

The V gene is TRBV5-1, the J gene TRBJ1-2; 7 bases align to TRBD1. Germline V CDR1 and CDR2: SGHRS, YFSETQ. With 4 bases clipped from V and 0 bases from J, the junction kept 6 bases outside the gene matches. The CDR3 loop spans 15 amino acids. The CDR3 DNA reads TGCGCCAGCAGCCCTTGGACAGGAGCTAACTATGGCTACACCTTC. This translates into CASSPWTGANYGYTF.

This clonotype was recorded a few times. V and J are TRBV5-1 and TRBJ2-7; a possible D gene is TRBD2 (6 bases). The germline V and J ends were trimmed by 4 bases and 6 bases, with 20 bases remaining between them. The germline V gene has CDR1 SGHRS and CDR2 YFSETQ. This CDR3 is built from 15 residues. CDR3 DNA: TGCGCCAGCAGCGAAAGGTCTGGAGGGGCCCCCGAGCAGTACGTC. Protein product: CASSERSGGAPEQYV.

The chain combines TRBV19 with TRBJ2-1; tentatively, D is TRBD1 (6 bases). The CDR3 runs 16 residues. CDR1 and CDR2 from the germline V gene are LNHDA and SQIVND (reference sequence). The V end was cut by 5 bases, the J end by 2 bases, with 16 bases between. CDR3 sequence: CASSPGWGRTYNEQFF. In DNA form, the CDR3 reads TGTGCCAGTAGTCCAGGTTGGGGGCGCACCTACAATGAGCAGTTCTTC.

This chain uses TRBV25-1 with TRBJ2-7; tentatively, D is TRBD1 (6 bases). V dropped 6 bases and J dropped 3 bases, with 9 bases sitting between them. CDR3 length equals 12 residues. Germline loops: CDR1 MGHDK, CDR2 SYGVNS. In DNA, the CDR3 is TGTGCCAGCAGGGACAGTAACTACGAGCAGTACTTC. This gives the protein CASRDSNYEQYF.

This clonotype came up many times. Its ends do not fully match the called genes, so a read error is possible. CDR3 coding DNA: TGTGCCAGCAGTCCTGGGTCCAACGTCCTGACTTTC. Amino acid sequence: CASSPGSNVLTF. The J gene is TRBJ2-6, the V gene TRBV12-3 or TRBV12-4; D not resolved. CDR3 length: 12 residues.